The clone carrying this T cell receptor (beta chain) has just a few counts. The source of the sample is a study of blood T cell repertoires in COVID-19. Study-level background: The study drew acute and convalescent COVID-19 samples from the United States, Italy and Spain. T cells, B-cell-depleted T cells, or PBMCs supplied cDNA or gDNA.

Original processing notes: Amplification of reference gene primers provided the estimated nucleated cell counts. Measured with immunoSEQ multiplex PCR; TCRdb has only the in-frame clones, and not every one. V and J calls and clone size are given by that table; D and trimming were obtained from the DNA. The sample records over 80,000 clones, around 93% being singletons. The V gene's germline CDR1 is SGHNT and CDR2 YYREEE (reference sequence). The CDR3 loop spans 14 amino acids. The junction had 5 bases not matched to a gene; V was cut back by 2 bases and J by 4 bases. Input material: peripheral blood. The chain combines TRBV5-4 with TRBJ2-7; 8 bases align to TRBD2. The sequence derives from a human donor with active COVID-19. The donor label of this sample is uncertain. CDR3 residues: CASSLRGGRYEQYF. The CDR3, as DNA: TGTGCCAGCAGCTTACGGGGGGGAAGATACGAGCAGTACTTC.